This T cell receptor beta chain was observed in a study of cytomegalovirus exposure and HLA in healthy donors. Turning to this clone: Its antigen is not known.

Per the germline V gene, CDR1 is MDHEN and CDR2 is SYDVKM. Trimming shortened V by 7 bases and J by 1 base, and 13 bases separated the two germline ends. This CDR3 is built from 14 residues. Study-wide findings and caveats: A later look showed TCR association rates differing by HLA locus, highest for DRB1 and lowest for HLA-C. Later findings reportedly placed an Asian-associated ancestry cluster below the approximately 670-donor mean for N-insertions. The authors later linked a missense DCLRE1C variant to TCR beta V- and J-gene trimming.

PCR was performed using 60 Vbeta and 13 Jbeta primers. TCRdb's table, derived via immunoSEQ multiplex PCR, lists solely in-frame clones and lacks some. The sample holds 30,000 to 35,000 clones. This chain uses TRBV28 with TRBJ1-1; no reliable D call. The clonotype originates from a woman between 35 and 50 years old in good health and CMV-seropositive. Specimen: PBMCs. The CDR3 nucleotides are TGTGCCAGCATCCCCGGAGGTACGAACACTGAAGCTTTCTTT. It specifies CASIPGGTNTEAFF.